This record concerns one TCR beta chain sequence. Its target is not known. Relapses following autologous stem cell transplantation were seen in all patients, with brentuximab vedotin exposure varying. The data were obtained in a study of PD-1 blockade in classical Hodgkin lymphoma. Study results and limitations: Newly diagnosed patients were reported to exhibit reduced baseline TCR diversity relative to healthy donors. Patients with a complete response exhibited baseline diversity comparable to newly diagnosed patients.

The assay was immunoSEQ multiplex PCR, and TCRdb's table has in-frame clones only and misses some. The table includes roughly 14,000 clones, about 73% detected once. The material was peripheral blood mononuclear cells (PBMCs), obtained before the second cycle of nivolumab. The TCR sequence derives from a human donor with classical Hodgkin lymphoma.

The CDR3 DNA reads as TGCGCCAGCAGGCTGCAAGAGACCCAGTACTTC. It is translated as CASRLQETQYF. The chain uses TRBV5-1 and TRBJ2-5; the D is unclear. The CDR3 runs 11 residues. CDR1 is SGHRS and CDR2 is YFSETQ in the germline V gene. V lost 5 bases and J 2 bases, leaving 4 bases between the germline ends.